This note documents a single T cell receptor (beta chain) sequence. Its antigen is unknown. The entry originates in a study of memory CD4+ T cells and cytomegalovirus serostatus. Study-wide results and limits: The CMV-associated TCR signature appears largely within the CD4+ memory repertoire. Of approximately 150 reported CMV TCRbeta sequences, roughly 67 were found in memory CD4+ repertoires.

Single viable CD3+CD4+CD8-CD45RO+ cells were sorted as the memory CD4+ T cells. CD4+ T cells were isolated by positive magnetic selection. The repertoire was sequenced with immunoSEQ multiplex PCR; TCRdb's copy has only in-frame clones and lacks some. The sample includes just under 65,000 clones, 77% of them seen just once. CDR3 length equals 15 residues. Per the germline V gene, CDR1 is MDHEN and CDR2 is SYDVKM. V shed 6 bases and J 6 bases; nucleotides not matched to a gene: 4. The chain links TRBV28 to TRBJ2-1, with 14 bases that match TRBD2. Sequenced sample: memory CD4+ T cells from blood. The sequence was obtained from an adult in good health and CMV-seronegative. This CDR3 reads CASSRTSGRPNEQFF. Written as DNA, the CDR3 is TGTGCCAGCAGCCGGACTAGCGGGAGGCCCAATGAGCAGTTCTTC.